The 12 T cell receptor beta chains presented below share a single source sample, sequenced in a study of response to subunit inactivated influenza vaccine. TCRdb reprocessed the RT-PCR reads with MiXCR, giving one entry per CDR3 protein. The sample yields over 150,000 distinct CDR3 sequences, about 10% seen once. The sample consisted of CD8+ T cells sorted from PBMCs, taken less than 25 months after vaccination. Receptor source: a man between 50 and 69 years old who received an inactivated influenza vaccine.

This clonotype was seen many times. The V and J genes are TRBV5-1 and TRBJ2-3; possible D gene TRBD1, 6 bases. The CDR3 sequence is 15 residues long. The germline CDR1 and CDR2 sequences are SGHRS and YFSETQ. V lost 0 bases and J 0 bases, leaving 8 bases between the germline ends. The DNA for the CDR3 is TGCGCCAGCAGCTTGGGGACAGCTAGCACAGATACGCAGTATTTT. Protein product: CASSLGTASTDTQYF.

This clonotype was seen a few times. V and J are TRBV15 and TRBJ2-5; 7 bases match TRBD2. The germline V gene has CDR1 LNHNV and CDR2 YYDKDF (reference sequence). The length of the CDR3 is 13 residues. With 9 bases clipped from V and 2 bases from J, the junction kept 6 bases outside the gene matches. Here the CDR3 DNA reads TGTGCCACTCACCGGGACTATCAAGAGACCCAGTACTTC. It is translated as CATHRDYQETQYF.

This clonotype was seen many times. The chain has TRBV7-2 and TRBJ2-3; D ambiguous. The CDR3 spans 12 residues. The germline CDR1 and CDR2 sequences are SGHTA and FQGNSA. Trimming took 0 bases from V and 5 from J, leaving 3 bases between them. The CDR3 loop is CASSLAQDTQYF. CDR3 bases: TGTGCCAGCAGCTTAGCGCAAGATACGCAGTATTTT.

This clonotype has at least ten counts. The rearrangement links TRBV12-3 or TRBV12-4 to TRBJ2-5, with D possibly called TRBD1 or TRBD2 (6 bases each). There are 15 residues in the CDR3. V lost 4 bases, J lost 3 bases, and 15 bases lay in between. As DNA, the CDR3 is TGTGCCAGCAGTTCGCCTTGGGGGGCGAAAGAGACCCAGTACTTC. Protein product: CASSSPWGAKETQYF.

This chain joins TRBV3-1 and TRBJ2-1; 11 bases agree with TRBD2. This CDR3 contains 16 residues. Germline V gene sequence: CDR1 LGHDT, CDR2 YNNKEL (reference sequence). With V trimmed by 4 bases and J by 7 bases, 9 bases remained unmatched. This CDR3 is CASSPHELAGVNEQFF. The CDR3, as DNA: TGTGCCAGCAGCCCCCATGAACTAGCGGGAGTTAATGAGCAGTTCTTC.

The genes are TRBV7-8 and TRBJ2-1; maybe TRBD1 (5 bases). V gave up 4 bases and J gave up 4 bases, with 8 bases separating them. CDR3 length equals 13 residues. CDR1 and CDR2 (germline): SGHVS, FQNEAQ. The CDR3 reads CASSSDIYNEQFF. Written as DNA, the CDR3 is TGTGCCAGCAGCTCGGACATTTACAATGAGCAGTTCTTC.

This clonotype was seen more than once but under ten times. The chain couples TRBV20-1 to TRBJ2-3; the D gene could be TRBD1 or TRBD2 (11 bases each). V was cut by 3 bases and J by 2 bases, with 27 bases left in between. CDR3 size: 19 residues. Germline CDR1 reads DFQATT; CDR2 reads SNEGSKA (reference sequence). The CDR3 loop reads CSASGTGGGTSGHTDTQYF. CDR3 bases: TGCAGTGCTAGCGGGACAGGGGGTGGGACTAGCGGACACACAGATACGCAGTATTTT.

In nucleotides, the CDR3 is TGTGCCAGCAGGGGACAGGGTGTTTTATCCGAGCAGTACTTC. It encodes CASRGQGVLSEQYF. The J gene is TRBJ2-7, the V gene TRBV5-4; 9 nucleotides align to TRBD1. The germline CDR1 and CDR2 sequences are SGHNT and YYREEE (reference sequence). The CDR3 has 14 residues. V lost 5 bases and J lost 6; bases outside the gene matches: 9.

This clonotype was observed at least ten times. This CDR3 reads CASSQEPGYEQYF. In DNA, the CDR3 is TGCGCCAGCAGCCAAGAACCTGGGTACGAGCAGTACTTC. The chain joins TRBV4-1 to TRBJ2-7; D unresolved. Trimming removed 0 bases at V and 4 bases at J, with 7 bases between. Germline CDR1 and CDR2: MGHRA and YSYEKL. The CDR3 totals 13 residues.

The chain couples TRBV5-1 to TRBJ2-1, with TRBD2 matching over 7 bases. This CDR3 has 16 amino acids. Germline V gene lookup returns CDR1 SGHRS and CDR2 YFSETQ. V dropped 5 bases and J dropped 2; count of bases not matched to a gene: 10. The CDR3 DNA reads TGCGCCAGCAGAACCGGGGAGGGCCTCCCCTACAATGAGCAGTTCTTC. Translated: CASRTGEGLPYNEQFF.

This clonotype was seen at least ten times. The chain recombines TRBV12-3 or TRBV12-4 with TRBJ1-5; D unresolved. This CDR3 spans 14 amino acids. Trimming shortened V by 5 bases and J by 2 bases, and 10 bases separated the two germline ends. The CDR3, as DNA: TGTGCCAGCAGTCGAGGATACGGCAATCAGCCCCAGCATTTT. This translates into CASSRGYGNQPQHF.

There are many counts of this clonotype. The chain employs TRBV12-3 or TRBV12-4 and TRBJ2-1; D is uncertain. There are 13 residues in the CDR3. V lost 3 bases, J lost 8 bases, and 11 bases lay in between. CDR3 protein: CASSLDRLHEQFF. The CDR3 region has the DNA TGTGCCAGCAGTTTGGACCGTCTACATGAGCAGTTCTTC.